Listed below are T cell receptor beta chains from one sample, sequenced in a study of patients and donors after allogeneic stem cell transplantation. TCRdb re-called the RT-PCR reads through MiXCR, storing one row per CDR3 protein. The sample yields roughly 180,000 distinct CDR3 sequences, more than 35% seen once. The sample comprised blood, either unsorted or a sorted T cell fraction (not recorded which). The source of these receptors is a human donor who was either an allogeneic HSCT recipient or a stem cell or donor lymphocyte infusion donor (not recorded which). It is not recorded whose cells these are; they may come from a transplant donor. The CDR3 runs from the conserved cysteine through the conserved F or W. Fields, in order: CDR3 length, clone size, D gene, J gene, V gene, CDR3 DNA, CDR3 protein. A D gene is named only where the DNA matches it firmly. For some rows the clone size is stated as once, few or many, or as a class when expanded; others skip it.

14	NA	NA	TRBJ1-6	TRBV24-1	TGTGCCACCAGTGCCGGGGGCGATAATTCACCCCTCCACTTT	CATSAGGDNSPLHF
16	few	NA	TRBJ2-3	TRBV29-1	TGCAGCGTTGAAGATCTTGACAGTGCTAGCACAGATACGCAGTATTTT	CSVEDLDSASTDTQYF
16	few	TRBD2	TRBJ2-3	TRBV7-8	TGTGCCAGCAGCCTGCGGACTAGCGGGAGAACAGATACGCAGTATTTT	CASSLRTSGRTDTQYF
14	NA	NA	TRBJ2-3	TRBV30	TGTGCCTGCCGCCCGGGGGTCCCCACAGATACGCAGTATTTT	CACRPGVPTDTQYF
13	few	NA	TRBJ2-1	TRBV6-6	TGTGCCACCAGGAAAGGAGCGGACAATGAGCAGTTCTTC	CATRKGADNEQFF
13	few	TRBD1	TRBJ1-2	TRBV10-3	TGTGCCATCAACACAGGGGATGGCTATGGCTACACCTTC	CAINTGDGYGYTF
15	NA	NA	TRBJ1-1	TRBV30	TGTGCCTGGAGTGTGCGGGGGCAGGGAGGCACTGAAGCTTTCTTT	CAWSVRGQGGTEAFF
17	once	TRBD2	TRBJ2-1	TRBV6-2/TRBV6-3	TGTGCCAGCAGTCCACTAGCGGGAGGCTCAAGCTACAATGAGCAGTTCTTC	CASSPLAGGSSYNEQFF
16	few	TRBD1	TRBJ1-5	TRBV7-8	TGTGCCAGCAGCTTAATGGCAGGGGGCGCGAATCAGCCCCAGCATTTT	CASSLMAGGANQPQHF
19	NA	NA	TRBJ1-6	TRBV5-1	TGCGCCAGCAGCAAAAGGAGCCCATTACATAACCCTTGGGATTCACCCCTCCACTTT	CASSKRSPLHNPWDSPLHF
17	NA	NA	TRBJ2-3	TRBV7-8	TGTGCCAGCAGCCAAAACACAGGGACGACTAGCACAGATACGCAGTATTTT	CASSQNTGTTSTDTQYF
18	NA	TRBD2	TRBJ2-2	TRBV5-1	TGCGCCAGCAGCCAAACGGGACTAGCGGGACCAACACCTGGGGAGCTGTTTTTT	CASSQTGLAGPTPGELFF
15	NA	NA	TRBJ1-4	TRBV4-2	TGTGCCAGCAGCCCAGAACAGGGTAGGGATGAAAAACTGTTTTTT	CASSPEQGRDEKLFF
14	NA	NA	TRBJ1-5	TRBV20-1	TGCAGTGCGCGGGACACGGATAGCAATCAGCCCCAGCATTTT	CSARDTDSNQPQHF
16	NA	NA	TRBJ2-4	TRBV5-1	TGCGCCAGCAGCTTCGGACAGCAACTAGCCAAAAACATTCAGTACTTC	CASSFGQQLAKNIQYF
17	NA	TRBD1	TRBJ1-2	TRBV4-3	TGCGCCAGCAGCCTTCGGACAGGGGACGTGACCAACTATGGCTACACCTTC	CASSLRTGDVTNYGYTF
14	few	NA	TRBJ1-3	TRBV12-3/TRBV12-4	TGTGCCAGCACCGATCCGGACGGTGGAAACACCATATATTTT	CASTDPDGGNTIYF
12	few	TRBD1	TRBJ2-7	TRBV10-3	TGTGCCATAGGACAGGGCTCCTACGAGCAGTACTTC	CAIGQGSYEQYF
14	NA	NA	TRBJ1-2	TRBV6-5	TGTGCCAGCAGTCCCACCTCCATTATGGATGGCTACACCTTC	CASSPTSIMDGYTF
12	NA	NA	TRBJ2-1	TRBV3-1	TGTGCCAGCAGCCAAGGTATCCAGGAGCAGTTCTTC	CASSQGIQEQFF
15	few	TRBD1	TRBJ2-2	TRBV15	TGTGCCACCAGCAGCCGGGACAGGGCCTCCGGGGAGCTGTTTTTT	CATSSRDRASGELFF
14	NA	TRBD1	TRBJ1-1	TRBV7-3	TGTGCCAGCAGCCCACAGGGGGTATCTACTGAAGCTTTCTTT	CASSPQGVSTEAFF
13	once	NA	TRBJ1-5	TRBV29-1	TGCAGCCCGAGGGGTTGTAGCAATCAGCCCCAGCATTTT	CSPRGCSNQPQHF
18	NA	TRBD1	TRBJ1-4	TRBV28	TGTGCCAGCAGTGCCCGTCGACAGGGGGCTAGGGCTAATGAAAAACTGTTTTTT	CASSARRQGARANEKLFF
15	few	TRBD1	TRBJ2-2	TRBV14	TGTGCCAGCAGCAAAAGGGACAGGGGCACCGGGGAGCTGTTTTTT	CASSKRDRGTGELFF
15	NA	TRBD1	TRBJ2-1	TRBV30	TGTGCCTGGAGTGTAGGGACAGGTGATTTCGATGAGCAGTTCTTC	CAWSVGTGDFDEQFF
15	NA	TRBD2	TRBJ2-1	TRBV5-1	TGCGCCAGCAGCCCATCCGGGACTAAGGGGAATGAGCAGTTCTTC	CASSPSGTKGNEQFF
13	NA	TRBD1	TRBJ1-2	TRBV14	TGTGCCAGCAGGGTGACAGGGAACTATGGCTACACCTTC	CASRVTGNYGYTF
11	few	NA	TRBJ2-5	TRBV12-3/TRBV12-4	TGTGCCAGCAGTTTAGGTGGGGCCCAGTACTTC	CASSLGGAQYF
14	NA	NA	TRBJ1-1	TRBV2	TGTGCCAGCACCGAAGGGGGACTGGGCACTGAAGCTTTCTTT	CASTEGGLGTEAFF
13	few	NA	TRBJ1-5	TRBV12-3/TRBV12-4	TGTGCCAGCAGTCCCCGACTGATTCAGCCCCAGCATTTT	CASSPRLIQPQHF
15	NA	NA	TRBJ1-1	TRBV7-2	TGTGCCAGCAGCTTAGCTCAGTCGGATGTTTCTGAAGCTTTCTTT	CASSLAQSDVSEAFF
16	few	NA	TRBJ2-3	TRBV28	TGTGCCAGCAGCCCGCCGGACGTTGCTAGCACAGATACGCAGTATTTT	CASSPPDVASTDTQYF
15	few	TRBD1	TRBJ1-1	TRBV30	TGTGCCTGGAAACTCCGGACAGGACCGAACACTGAAGCTTTCTTT	CAWKLRTGPNTEAFF
18	NA	NA	TRBJ2-6	TRBV11-2	TGTGCCAGCAGCTTAAAGTTGGGGCAGTACTCTGGGGCCAACGTCCTGACTTTC	CASSLKLGQYSGANVLTF
16	NA	NA	TRBJ2-3	TRBV24-1	TGTGCCACCCGGTCGAACCGGGACTCCTACACAGATACGCAGTATTTT	CATRSNRDSYTDTQYF
15	NA	TRBD1	TRBJ1-2	TRBV5-6	TGTGCCAGCAGCGCCTTGGGACAGGGGGACTATGGCTACACCTTC	CASSALGQGDYGYTF
13	NA	TRBD1	TRBJ1-2	TRBV15	TGTGCCACCAACCGGGACAGGGTAACGGGCTACACCTTC	CATNRDRVTGYTF
17	few	NA	TRBJ2-2	TRBV6-5	TGTGCCAGCAGTTCACTCACGCTTCTACCGGACACCGGGGAGCTGTTTTTT	CASSSLTLLPDTGELFF
14	NA	NA	TRBJ1-6	TRBV12-3/TRBV12-4	TGTGCCAGCAGCGTGGATAATTATAATTCACCCCTCCACTTT	CASSVDNYNSPLHF
15	NA	NA	TRBJ1-1	TRBV18	TGTGCCAGCTCACCACCTAACGCAGCCAACACTGAAGCTTTCTTT	CASSPPNAANTEAFF
16	NA	NA	TRBJ2-7	TRBV20-1	TGCAGTGCTAGAGTGGACGGATCCCACCTTTACTACGAGCAGTACTTC	CSARVDGSHLYYEQYF
14	few	TRBD2	TRBJ2-7	TRBV5-1	TGCGCCAGCAGCTTGGAGGTAGCGGGAGACGAGCAGTACTTC	CASSLEVAGDEQYF
14	NA	NA	TRBJ1-2	TRBV2	TGTGCCAGCAGATCCCACCCAGGGATTGGGGGCTACACCTTC	CASRSHPGIGGYTF
16	NA	NA	TRBJ2-3	TRBV7-6	TGTGCCAGCAGCGAGCTGGGGGGCTCAGGCACAGATACGCAGTATTTT	CASSELGGSGTDTQYF
15	NA	NA	TRBJ1-5	TRBV20-1	TGCAGTGCTTTGGCCCCCAGGGGAGGCAATCAGCCCCAGCATTTT	CSALAPRGGNQPQHF
16	few	TRBD1	TRBJ1-2	TRBV29-1	TGCAGCGTTTATCTCTCGGGACAGAGAGCTAACTATGGCTACACCTTC	CSVYLSGQRANYGYTF
14	once	TRBD1	TRBJ1-2	TRBV9	TGTGCCAGCAGCCAGGGACAGGTTCTCTATGGCTACACCTTC	CASSQGQVLYGYTF
15	NA	TRBD2	TRBJ2-7	TRBV15	TGTGCCACCAGCAGAGAAACTAGCGGGAGTTGGGAGCAGTACTTC	CATSRETSGSWEQYF
17	NA	NA	TRBJ2-7	TRBV25-1	TGTGCCAGCAGTAGCGGGGGACAGGGAACCGGAAATTACGAGCAGTACTTC	CASSSGGQGTGNYEQYF
14	NA	NA	TRBJ2-7	TRBV6-2/TRBV6-3	TGTGCCAGCAGTCACACAAACGGGTCCTACGAGCAGTACTTC	CASSHTNGSYEQYF
16	once	TRBD2	TRBJ2-1	TRBV20-1	TGCAGTGCTAGAGATATCGTCACTAGCGGATACAATGAGCAGTTCTTC	CSARDIVTSGYNEQFF
16	NA	NA	TRBJ2-1	TRBV4-3	TGCGCCAGCAGCCAAGACAGGATCCTACCTTACAATGAGCAGTTCTTC	CASSQDRILPYNEQFF